Listed below are T cell receptor beta chains from one sample, sequenced in a study of shared clonotypes between healthy human individuals. The repertoire was sequenced with immunoSEQ multiplex PCR; TCRdb's copy has only in-frame clones and lacks some. The table records around 980,000 clones, around 78% of them present only once. The sample was memory CD4+ T cells from PBMCs. Source of these receptors: a young man in good health. Some clones in this sample may be carry-over from other donors' samples. Each CDR3 is given without its conserved first and last residue.

v_call: TRBV28
cdr3_aa: ASSFTGPYEQY

v_call: TRBV5-4
cdr3_aa: ASSLGLATTDTQY

v_call: TRBV28
cdr3_aa: ASSLGTGGLGYGYT

v_call: TRBV5-1
cdr3_aa: ASSGQAIQETQY

v_call: TRBV9
cdr3_aa: ASSVSGGSYNEQF

v_call: TRBV5-1
cdr3_aa: ASSPSGLTKETQY

v_call: TRBV7-2
cdr3_aa: ASSLIPGSYNEQF

v_call: TRBV19
cdr3_aa: ASSNPGQGYTDTQY

v_call: TRBV5-6
cdr3_aa: ASSPRGQAGEQY

v_call: TRBV30
cdr3_aa: AWILTETQY

v_call: TRBV28
cdr3_aa: ATLPASGGRVYEQY

v_call: TRBV28
cdr3_aa: ASSSYRTGTNEKLF

v_call: TRBV5-1
cdr3_aa: ASSLRTTTYEQY

v_call: TRBV4-1
cdr3_aa: ASSQGGTPTYEQY

v_call: TRBV5-6
cdr3_aa: ASGTVNFGYT

v_call: TRBV15
cdr3_aa: ATSRDTGTGNTIY

v_call: TRBV5-1
cdr3_aa: ASSPQGQGLYEQY

v_call: TRBV28
cdr3_aa: ASNAPRTGGNQPQH

v_call: TRBV29-1
cdr3_aa: SVGPGLNTEAF

v_call: TRBV7-9
cdr3_aa: ASSLEAAGADTQY

v_call: TRBV11-3
cdr3_aa: ASSPIGGETQY

v_call: TRBV14
cdr3_aa: ASSQPTRDLRDIQY

v_call: TRBV7-3
cdr3_aa: ASSLRGSYNEQF

v_call: TRBV11-1
cdr3_aa: ASSGGASGTYNEQF

v_call: TRBV2
cdr3_aa: ASSEAGGKETQY

v_call: TRBV28
cdr3_aa: ASSLPGTGITYEQY

v_call: TRBV18
cdr3_aa: ASSPSVSSGNTIY

v_call: TRBV29-1
cdr3_aa: SVERGTLGTEAF

v_call: TRBV14
cdr3_aa: ASSQDWRTGDSYEQY

v_call: TRBV6-6
cdr3_aa: ASAGSQATLQNIQY

v_call: TRBV7-2
cdr3_aa: ASSLAGGTKNIQY

v_call: TRBV6-1
cdr3_aa: ASSEAAPGLNQPQH

v_call: TRBV28
cdr3_aa: ASSLVGGGVVAYEQY

v_call: TRBV6-6
cdr3_aa: ASSFTGSSYNEQF

v_call: TRBV7-2
cdr3_aa: ASSLMQVMNTEAF

v_call: TRBV2
cdr3_aa: ASCRTAYEQY

v_call: TRBV7-7
cdr3_aa: ASSTTPGGTGELF

v_call: TRBV11-2
cdr3_aa: ASSSDRGLRSNEQF

v_call: TRBV18
cdr3_aa: ASSAQTPNTGELF

v_call: TRBV7-9
cdr3_aa: ASSLALAEKLF

v_call: TRBV7-3
cdr3_aa: ASSSGLAGAGNTGELF